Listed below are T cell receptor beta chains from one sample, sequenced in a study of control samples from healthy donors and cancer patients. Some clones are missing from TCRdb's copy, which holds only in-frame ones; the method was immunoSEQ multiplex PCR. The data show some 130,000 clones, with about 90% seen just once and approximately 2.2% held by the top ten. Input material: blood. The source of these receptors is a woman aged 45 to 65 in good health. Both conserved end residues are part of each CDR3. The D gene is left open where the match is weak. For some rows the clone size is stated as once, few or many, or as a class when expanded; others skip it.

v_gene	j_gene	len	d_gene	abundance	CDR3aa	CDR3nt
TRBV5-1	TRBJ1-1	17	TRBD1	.	CASSLGGGTGGNTEAFF	TGCGCCAGCAGCCTTGGAGGAGGGACAGGGGGCAACACTGAAGCTTTCTTT
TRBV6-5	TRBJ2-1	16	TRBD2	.	CASSYSTSGNDNEQFF	TGTGCCAGCAGTTACTCAACTAGCGGAAATGACAATGAGCAGTTCTTC
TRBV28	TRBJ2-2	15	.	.	CASCDSGGNTGELFF	TGTGCCAGCTGTGACAGCGGTGGGAACACCGGGGAGCTGTTTTTT
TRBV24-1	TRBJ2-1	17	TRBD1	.	CATSDSRAGGHINEQFF	TGTGCCACCAGTGATTCCAGGGCAGGGGGCCACATTAATGAGCAGTTCTTC
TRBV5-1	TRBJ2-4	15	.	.	CASSLGPLAKNIQYF	TGCGCCAGCAGCTTGGGACCTTTAGCCAAAAACATTCAGTACTTC
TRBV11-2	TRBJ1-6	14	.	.	CASSLAVYNSPLHF	TGTGCCAGCAGCTTGGCGGTTTATAATTCACCCCTCCACTTT
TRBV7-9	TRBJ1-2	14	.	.	CASSHDLTNYGYTF	TGTGCCAGCAGCCATGACCTAACCAACTATGGCTACACCTTC
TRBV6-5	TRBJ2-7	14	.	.	CASSVNSVSYEQYF	TGTGCCAGCAGCGTCAATAGCGTCTCCTACGAGCAGTACTTC
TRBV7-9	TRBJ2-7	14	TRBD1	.	CASSFGTGSYEQYF	TGTGCCAGCAGCTTCGGGACAGGGAGCTACGAGCAGTACTTC
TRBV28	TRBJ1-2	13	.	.	CASSWDFGRGYTF	TGTGCCAGCAGTTGGGATTTTGGCCGCGGCTACACCTTC
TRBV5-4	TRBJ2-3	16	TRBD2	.	CASSPRSGGTAGVEYF	TGTGCCAGCAGCCCACGCTCCGGAGGAACGGCGGGGGTGGAGTATTTT
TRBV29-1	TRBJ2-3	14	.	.	CSVEARETTDTQYF	TGCAGCGTTGAAGCGCGGGAAACCACAGATACGCAGTATTTT
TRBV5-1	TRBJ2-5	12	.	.	CASSWDQETQYF	TGCGCCAGCAGCTGGGATCAAGAGACCCAGTACTTC
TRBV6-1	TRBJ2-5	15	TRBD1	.	CASSEGTGGLETQYF	TGTGCCAGCAGTGAAGGGACAGGGGGCTTAGAGACCCAGTACTTC
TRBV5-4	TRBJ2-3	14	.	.	CASSRDSQADTQYF	TGTGCCAGCAGCCGGGACTCCCAGGCAGATACGCAGTATTTT
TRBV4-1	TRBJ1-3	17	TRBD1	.	CASRHLYRGRAGNTIYF	TGCGCCAGCAGGCACCTTTACAGGGGACGAGCTGGAAACACCATATATTTT
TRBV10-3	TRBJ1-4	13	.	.	CAISGGMGEKLFF	TGTGCCATCAGTGGAGGGATGGGAGAAAAACTGTTTTTT
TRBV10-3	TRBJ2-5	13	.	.	CAISAGFQETQYF	TGTGCCATCAGTGCAGGCTTCCAAGAGACCCAGTACTTC
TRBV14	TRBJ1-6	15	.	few	CASSRSEGTYSPLHF	TGTGCCAGCAGCCGGTCAGAGGGGACTTACTCACCCCTCCACTTT
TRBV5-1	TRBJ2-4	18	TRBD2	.	CASSLVGTSGVAKNIQYF	TGCGCCAGCAGCTTGGTAGGGACTAGCGGGGTAGCCAAAAACATTCAGTACTTC
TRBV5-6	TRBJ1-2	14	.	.	CASRTDASFYGYTF	TGTGCCAGCAGGACTGACGCGTCATTCTATGGCTACACCTTC
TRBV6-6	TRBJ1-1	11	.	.	CASEQGPEAFF	TGTGCCAGCGAACAGGGTCCTGAAGCTTTCTTT
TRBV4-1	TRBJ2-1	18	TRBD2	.	CASSQDPSGGAVSNEQFF	TGCGCCAGCAGCCAAGATCCATCGGGGGGGGCGGTCTCTAATGAGCAGTTCTTC
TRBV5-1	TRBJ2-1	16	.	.	CASSLVGGESYNEQFF	TGCGCCAGCAGCTTGGTTGGGGGTGAATCCTACAATGAGCAGTTCTTC
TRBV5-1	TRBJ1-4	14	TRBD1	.	CASSRQGSDEKLFF	TGCGCCAGCAGTCGACAGGGCTCGGATGAAAAACTGTTTTTT
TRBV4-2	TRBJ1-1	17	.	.	CASSQDAAWGGNTEAFF	TGTGCCAGCAGCCAAGACGCCGCGTGGGGGGGGAACACTGAAGCTTTCTTT
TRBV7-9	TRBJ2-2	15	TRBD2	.	CASVGGSGNTGELFF	TGTGCCAGCGTGGGCGGGAGCGGCAACACCGGGGAGCTGTTTTTT
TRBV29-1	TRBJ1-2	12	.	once	CSVEQGGYGYTF	TGCAGCGTGGAACAGGGAGGCTATGGCTACACCTTC
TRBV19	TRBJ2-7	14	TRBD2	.	CASGLAGWSYEQYF	TGTGCCAGTGGACTAGCGGGATGGTCCTACGAGCAGTACTTC
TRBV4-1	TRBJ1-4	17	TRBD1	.	CASSPDAVGQRVEKLFF	TGCGCCAGCAGCCCCGACGCGGTGGGACAGCGGGTTGAAAAACTGTTTTTT
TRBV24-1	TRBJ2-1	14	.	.	CATRPLDSDAEQFF	TGTGCCACCAGGCCCCTTGATTCGGACGCTGAGCAGTTCTTC
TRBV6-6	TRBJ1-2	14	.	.	CASSPSQGNYGYTF	TGTGCCAGCAGCCCTTCCCAGGGGAACTATGGCTACACCTTC
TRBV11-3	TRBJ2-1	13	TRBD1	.	CASSSDRGNEQFF	TGTGCCAGCAGCTCGGACAGGGGTAATGAGCAGTTCTTC
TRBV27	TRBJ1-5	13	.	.	CASGNGGDQPQHF	TGTGCCAGCGGGAACGGGGGCGACCAGCCCCAGCATTTT
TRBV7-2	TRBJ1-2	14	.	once	CASSGPWGQFGYTF	TGTGCCAGCAGCGGCCCATGGGGGCAATTTGGCTACACCTTC
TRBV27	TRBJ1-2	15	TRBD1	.	CASSGGQGASRGYTF	TGTGCCAGCAGTGGGGGACAGGGAGCGTCGCGTGGCTACACCTTC
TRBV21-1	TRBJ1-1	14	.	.	CASSGQGVNTEAFF	TGTGCCAGCAGTGGACAGGGGGTGAACACTGAAGCTTTCTTT
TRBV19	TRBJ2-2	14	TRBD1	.	CASSTGQGKRELFF	TGTGCCAGTAGTACGGGACAGGGGAAGAGGGAGCTGTTTTTT
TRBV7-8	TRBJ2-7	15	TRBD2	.	CASSLGLAGTYEQYF	TGTGCCAGCAGCTTAGGACTAGCGGGCACCTACGAGCAGTACTTC
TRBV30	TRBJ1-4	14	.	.	CAWSANRINEKLFF	TGTGCCTGGAGTGCTAACAGAATTAATGAAAAACTGTTTTTT
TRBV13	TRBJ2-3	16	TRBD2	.	CASSPRTSGGTDTQYF	TGTGCCAGCAGCCCGAGGACTAGCGGCGGCACAGATACGCAGTATTTT
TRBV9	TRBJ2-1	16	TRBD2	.	CASSGGTSGRSGEQFF	TGTGCCAGCAGCGGGGGGACTAGCGGGAGATCAGGGGAGCAGTTCTTC
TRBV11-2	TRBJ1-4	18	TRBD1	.	CASSLDRQGRSTNEKLFF	TGTGCCAGCAGCTTAGACCGACAGGGAAGGTCCACTAATGAAAAACTGTTTTTT
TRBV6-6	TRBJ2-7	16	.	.	CASSYSRQGNHPEQYF	TGTGCCAGCAGTTACTCGAGGCAGGGTAACCATCCCGAGCAGTACTTC